One sample yielded the 21 T cell receptor beta chains listed below, sequenced in a study of identical twins. TCRdb processed the 5' RACE reads anew with MiXCR; each CDR3 protein has one entry. The sample has approximately 220,000 distinct CDR3 sequences; roughly 9.4% are singletons. Sequencing was carried out using memory (CD45RO+) T cells sorted from blood. These receptors originate from a woman under 30 in good health.

In this sample, this clonotype turned up a few times. J is TRBJ1-6 and V is TRBV7-9, with D unclear. The CDR3 spans 16 residues. In germline, CDR1 is SEHNR, CDR2 FQNEAQ (reference sequence). Trimming removed 1 base at V and 3 bases at J, with 10 bases between. In DNA form, the CDR3 reads TGTGCCAGCAGCTTAGGATCCGGGATCTATAATTCACCCCTCCACTTT. Translating it yields CASSLGSGIYNSPLHF.

This clonotype was seen more than once but under ten times. This chain uses TRBV20-1 with TRBJ2-3, with D tentatively TRBD1 or TRBD2 (6 bases each). The germline V gene has CDR1 DFQATT and CDR2 SNEGSKA (reference sequence). The CDR3 has 15 amino acids. Trimming shortened V by 3 bases and J by 2 bases, and 15 bases separated the two germline ends. CDR3 sequence: CSASRGARVTDTQYF. CDR3 nucleotides: TGCAGTGCTAGTAGGGGGGCGCGAGTCACAGATACGCAGTATTTT.

J is TRBJ2-1 and V is TRBV3-1, with a tentative D call TRBD1 (6 bases). This CDR3 has 13 amino acids. V gave up 2 bases and J gave up 6 bases, with 8 bases separating them. CDR1 is LGHDT and CDR2 is YNNKEL in the germline V gene (reference sequence). CDR3 loop: CASSQRGSNEQFF. CDR3 bases: TGTGCCAGCAGCCAAAGGGGGTCCAATGAGCAGTTCTTC.

This clonotype was observed many times. The CDR3 DNA is TGTGCCAGCAGTTATGGTCGCGCGCACACAGATACGCAGTATTTT. This gives the protein CASSYGRAHTDTQYF. The rearrangement links TRBV6-5 to TRBJ2-3; D remains unclear. Trimming stripped 3 bases from V and 2 bases from J, with 12 bases between. The CDR3 runs to 15 residues. The germline CDR1 and CDR2 sequences are MNHEY and SVGAGI.

The sample holds a few counts of this clonotype. The chain combines TRBV7-9 with TRBJ2-1, with D maybe TRBD1 (6 bases). CDR3 length equals 14 residues. V was clipped by 4 bases and J by 10 bases, with 17 bases between them. Germline V gene data show CDR1 as SEHNR and CDR2 as FQNEAQ (reference sequence). This chain's CDR3 is CASSSSFPGTEQFF. The DNA of the CDR3 is TGTGCCAGCAGCTCCTCGTTTCCGGGGACAGAGCAGTTCTTC.

This clonotype was seen at least ten times. The chain uses TRBV5-1 and TRBJ1-1, with 11 bases identical to TRBD1. Germline V CDR1 and CDR2: SGHRS, YFSETQ. Trimming at V came to 0 bases and at J to 3 bases, leaving 7 bases not matched to a gene. The CDR3 extends over 17 amino acids. The CDR3 sequence is CASSLAGQGAGDTEAFF. CDR3 DNA: TGCGCCAGCAGCTTGGCCGGACAGGGGGCCGGTGACACTGAAGCTTTCTTT.

This chain links TRBV15 with TRBJ2-3; no reliable D call. The CDR3 contains 12 residues. V shed 1 base and J shed 4 bases, with 3 bases lying between them. Germline CDR1 and CDR2: LNHNV and YYDKDF (reference sequence). CDR3 in DNA: TGTGCCACCAGCAGAGTGCCAGATACGCAGTATTTT. It is translated as CATSRVPDTQYF.

V and J are TRBV28 and TRBJ1-2, with a tentative D call TRBD1 (6 bases). Trimming cost V 2 bases and J 0 bases, with 7 bases left between them. The length of the CDR3 is 14 residues. Germline-derived CDR1 and CDR2 are MDHEN and SYDVKM. CDR3 region: CASSLRQANYGYTF. CDR3 coding DNA: TGTGCCAGCAGTTTAAGACAGGCTAACTATGGCTACACCTTC.

V and J are TRBV10-3 and TRBJ2-1; D unclear. The CDR3 totals 13 residues. Germline V lookup: CDR1 ENHRY, CDR2 SYGVKD. V lost 7 bases to trimming and J lost 3 bases, with 10 bases between them. CDR3 region: CAITGPLYNEQFF. The DNA for the CDR3 is TGTGCCATCACGGGCCCCCTCTACAATGAGCAGTTCTTC.

The rearrangement joins TRBV10-3 to TRBJ2-3, with 8 bases lining up with TRBD2. V shed 4 bases and J 9 bases; nucleotides not matched to a gene: 6. The CDR3 sequence is 13 residues long. Germline values: CDR1 ENHRY, CDR2 SYGVKD. In DNA form, the CDR3 reads TGTGCCATCAGTGTGTCGGGAGGGGGGACGCAGTATTTT. The encoded protein is CAISVSGGGTQYF.

This clonotype appeared many times. The chain joins TRBV5-1 to TRBJ1-4; D gene ambiguous. Germline CDR1 SGHRS, CDR2 YFSETQ. V lost 0 bases to trimming and J lost 8 bases, with 11 bases between them. There are 14 residues in the CDR3. The chain's CDR3 is CASSLEAVREKLFF. The CDR3 DNA follows: TGCGCCAGCAGCTTGGAGGCCGTCAGAGAAAAACTGTTTTTT.

This clonotype was seen ten or more times. The rearrangement links TRBV5-1 to TRBJ2-7; 9 nucleotides agree with TRBD1. Trimming took 3 bases from V and 2 from J; bases not matched to a gene: 6. CDR1 is SGHRS, CDR2 YFSETQ, per germline. This CDR3 region has 15 residues. The chain's CDR3 is CASSWTGDRAYEQYF. DNA of the CDR3: TGCGCCAGCAGCTGGACTGGGGACAGGGCCTACGAGCAGTACTTC.

This clonotype was observed many times. This chain links TRBV20-1 with TRBJ2-7; TRBD2 aligns across 8 bases. Trimming took 0 bases from V and 8 from J; bases not matched to a gene: 12. There are 15 residues in the CDR3. The germline CDR1 and CDR2 sequences are DFQATT and SNEGSKA (reference sequence). Here the CDR3 reads CSARDLTSGPHKQYF. The CDR3 nucleotides are TGCAGTGCTAGAGATCTCACTAGCGGACCTCATAAGCAGTACTTC.

Many counts were recorded for this clonotype. This rearrangement joins TRBV5-1 to TRBJ1-2, with 8 bases matching TRBD1. V lost 0 bases, J lost 4 bases, and 8 bases stayed unmatched. CDR1 and CDR2 (germline): SGHRS, YFSETQ. The CDR3 covers 16 residues. The CDR3 coding sequence is TGCGCCAGCAGCTTGGAGGGAACGGGACAGGTCTATGGCTACACCTTC. This gives the protein CASSLEGTGQVYGYTF.

The chain employs TRBV9 and TRBJ1-2, with 9 bases matching TRBD1. V shed 3 bases and J 6 bases; nucleotides not matched to a gene: 12. Germline V gene sequence: CDR1 SGDLS, CDR2 YYNGEE. The CDR3 runs 16 residues. The CDR3 sequence: CASSGGAGQGLDGYTF. DNA of the CDR3: TGTGCCAGCAGCGGGGGGGCCGGACAGGGGTTAGATGGCTACACCTTC.

This chain links TRBV7-3 with TRBJ2-3, with a weak D call TRBD2 (6 bases). CDR3 length equals 14 residues. V was shortened by 4 bases and J by 3 bases, with 11 bases between the two germline ends. Germline V gene data show CDR1 as SGHTA and CDR2 as FQGTGA. The CDR3: CASSYDAGTDTQYF. The CDR3 DNA reads TGTGCCAGCAGCTACGACGCGGGGACAGATACGCAGTATTTT.

This clonotype has only a few counts. The chain joins TRBV4-2 to TRBJ2-3, with a possible D match to TRBD2 (6 bases). The CDR3 length is 15 residues. Trimming stripped 3 bases from V and 3 bases from J, with 13 bases between. Germline CDR1 reads LGHNA; CDR2 reads YNFKEQ. The CDR3 DNA is TGTGCCAGCAGCCAGGCCGGGACTGGAACAGATACGCAGTATTTT. Translation: CASSQAGTGTDTQYF.

This clonotype was observed at least ten times. This rearrangement joins TRBV7-9 to TRBJ2-5; 7 nucleotides align to TRBD1. Germline assignment: CDR1 SEHNR and CDR2 FQNEAQ (reference sequence). The V and J ends lost 5 bases and 7 bases, in that order; junction bases with no gene match: 4. This CDR3 has 12 amino acids. CDR3 in amino acids: CASSPPGGTQYF. DNA of the CDR3: TGTGCCAGCAGCCCCCCAGGGGGGACCCAGTACTTC.

In its sample, this clonotype was seen many times. V and J are TRBV11-2 and TRBJ2-7; D remains ambiguous. V was pared by 3 bases and J by 2 bases, with 14 bases between. The CDR3 totals 15 residues. Germline V gene sequence: CDR1 SGHAT, CDR2 FQNNGV. Here the CDR3 reads CASSFSLGVPYEQYF. The DNA of the CDR3 is TGTGCCAGCAGCTTCTCTCTTGGGGTTCCCTACGAGCAGTACTTC.

The chain joins TRBV15 to TRBJ2-7; D remains unclear. V dropped 0 bases and J dropped 6 bases, with 9 bases sitting between them. The CDR3 totals 13 residues. The germline CDR1 and CDR2 sequences are LNHNV and YYDKDF (reference sequence). The CDR3 coding sequence is TGTGCCACCAGCAGAGATCAGGCAGCCGAGCAGTACTTC. Translated, it gives CATSRDQAAEQYF.

The chain couples TRBV14 to TRBJ2-3; 10 bases fit TRBD2. After removal of 10 bases from V and 10 bases from J, the junction contained 17 bases not matched to a gene. CDR3 size: 15 residues. CDR1 SGHDN and CDR2 FVKESK come from the germline V gene. The chain's CDR3 is CATSTGLAETSSQYF. The CDR3 nucleotides read TGTGCCACCTCAACCGGACTAGCGGAGACGTCCTCGCAGTATTTT.